This TCR beta chain was sequenced in a study of shared clonotypes between healthy human individuals. Study context: The study enrolled two women and a few men aged 18 to 49.

Germline V gene sequence: CDR1 SGHAT, CDR2 FQNNGV. The CDR3 covers 15 residues. V lost 5 bases and J 6 bases, leaving 16 bases between the germline ends. Libraries were prepared by immunoSEQ multiplex PCR; TCRdb keeps only in-frame clonotypes and omits some of them. The sample records more than 2,000,000 clones, around nine tenths being singletons. This clonotype was obtained from a man between 18 and 29 years old in good health. What was sequenced was naive CD4+ T cells sorted from blood. The subset was: CD45RA+ positively selected. The J gene is TRBJ1-4, the V gene TRBV11-2; perhaps TRBD1 as D (6 bases). Here the CDR3 reads CASSQEGVYDEKLFF. The CDR3 DNA reads TGTGCCAGCAGCCAAGAGGGGGTGTACGATGAAAAACTGTTTTTT. The variable domain in full, completed from reference TRBV11-2 and TRBJ1-4, reads EAGVAQSPRYKIIEKRQSVAFWCNPISGHATLYWYQQILGQGPKLLIQFQNNGVVDDSQLPKDRFSAERLKGVDSTLKIQPAKLEDSAVYLCASSQEGVYDEKLFFGSGTQLSVL.